This entry is about one T cell receptor beta chain. The source of the sample is a study of blood T cell repertoires in COVID-19. The assay was immunoSEQ multiplex PCR, and TCRdb's table has in-frame clones only and misses some. The sample records some 190,000 clones, about 85% being singletons. The germline V gene encodes CDR1 MGHDK and CDR2 SYGVNS. The V gene lost 0 bases and the J gene lost 2 bases, with 10 bases spanning the gap. The CDR3 covers 15 residues. Material: peripheral blood. The V call is TRBV25-1, the J call TRBJ1-2; tentative D call: TRBD1 (6 bases). The TCR sequence derives from an elderly man with COVID-19, enrolled during active disease. The DNA for the CDR3 is TGTGCCAGCAGTGAATATGGGCAGGGGAACTATGGCTACACCTTC. Amino acids: CASSEYGQGNYGYTF.